This T cell receptor (beta chain) is from a study of T cell responses to AZD1222 COVID-19 vaccine. Data came from immunoSEQ multiplex PCR; TCRdb stores just in-frame clones and leaves some out. The sample contains about 160,000 clones, approximately 90% of which appear only once. The V gene's germline CDR1 is MDHEN and CDR2 SYDVKM. The V gene end was trimmed by 1 base and the J gene end by 4 bases; junction bases not matched to a gene: 5. This CDR3 has 15 residues. This clonotype was obtained from an adult in good health. The specimen was peripheral blood, collected on day 0 of AZD1222 vaccination. The rearrangement links TRBV28 to TRBJ1-1, with 8 bases fitting TRBD1. This CDR3 reads CASSLFQGAGTEAFF. The CDR3 DNA follows: TGTGCCAGCAGTTTATTTCAGGGGGCCGGCACTGAAGCTTTCTTT.